The T cell receptor (beta chain) under discussion was sequenced for a study of memory CD4+ T cells and cytomegalovirus serostatus. As for the study in general: Of the healthy Belgian adults, 9 were CMV seropositive and 20 to 30 seronegative.

In the case of this clone: As yet, its antigen is unknown.

CDR3 length: 16 amino acids. V lost 1 base and J lost 5; bases outside the gene matches: 9. CDR1 and CDR2 from the germline V gene are SGHRS and YFSETQ. General observations from the study: About 40% of the roughly 160 known CMV-associated TCRbeta sequences appeared in CD4+ memory. Suggested: most of the CMV-linked TCR signature lies in CD4+ memory cells.

Single viable CD3+CD4+CD8-CD45RO+ cells were sorted as the memory CD4+ T cells. Serum IgG to CMV pp150, pp28, p38 and p52 defined serostatus. Sequenced by immunoSEQ multiplex PCR; TCRdb stores in-frame clones only, minus some. The sample has under 65,000 clones, about 78% seen once. The TCR sequence derives from an adult in good health and CMV-seronegative. The specimen was memory CD4+ T cells from blood. The chain couples TRBV5-1 to TRBJ2-5; TRBD2 aligns across 9 bases. The CDR3 protein is CASSLNVAGEGETQYF. DNA of the CDR3: TGCGCCAGCAGCTTGAATGTAGCGGGAGAAGGGGAGACCCAGTACTTC.